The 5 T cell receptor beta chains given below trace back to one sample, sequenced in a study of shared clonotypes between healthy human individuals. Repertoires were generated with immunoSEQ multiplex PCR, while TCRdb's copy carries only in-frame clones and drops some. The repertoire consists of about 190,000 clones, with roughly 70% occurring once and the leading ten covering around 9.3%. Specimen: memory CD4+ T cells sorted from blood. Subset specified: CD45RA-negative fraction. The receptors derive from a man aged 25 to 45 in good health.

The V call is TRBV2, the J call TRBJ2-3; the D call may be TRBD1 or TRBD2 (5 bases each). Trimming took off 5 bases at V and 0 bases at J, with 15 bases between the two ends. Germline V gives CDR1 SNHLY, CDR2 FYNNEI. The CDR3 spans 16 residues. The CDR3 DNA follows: TGTGCCAGCAGTCGGGACCACGGTGGAAGCACAGATACGCAGTATTTT. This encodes CASSRDHGGSTDTQYF.

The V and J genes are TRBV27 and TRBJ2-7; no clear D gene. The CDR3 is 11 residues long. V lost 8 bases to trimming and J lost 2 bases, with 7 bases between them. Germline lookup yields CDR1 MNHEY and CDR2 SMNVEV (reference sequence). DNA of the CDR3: TGTGCCAGCGGGTCTGCCTACGAGCAGTACTTC. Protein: CASGSAYEQYF.

CDR3 region: CSTGAYNEQFF. CDR3 DNA sequence: TGCAGTACCGGGGCCTACAATGAGCAGTTCTTC. The J gene is TRBJ2-1, the V gene TRBV20-1; a possible D gene is TRBD2 (5 bases). The CDR3 spans 11 residues. Trimming took 8 bases from V and 2 from J, leaving 7 bases between them. In germline, CDR1 is DFQATT, CDR2 SNEGSKA (reference sequence).

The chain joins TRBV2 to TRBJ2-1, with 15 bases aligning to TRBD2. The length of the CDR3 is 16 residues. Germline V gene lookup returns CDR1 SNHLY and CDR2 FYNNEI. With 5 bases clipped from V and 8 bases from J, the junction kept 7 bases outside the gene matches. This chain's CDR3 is CASSQGLAGGADEQFF. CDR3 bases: TGTGCCAGCAGTCAGGGACTAGCGGGAGGAGCGGATGAGCAGTTCTTC.

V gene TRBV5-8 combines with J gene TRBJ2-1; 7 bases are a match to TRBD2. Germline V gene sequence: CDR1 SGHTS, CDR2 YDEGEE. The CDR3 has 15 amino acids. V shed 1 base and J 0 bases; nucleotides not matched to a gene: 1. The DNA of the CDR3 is TGTGCCAGCAGCTTGAGCGGGATCTCCTACAATGAGCAGTTCTTC. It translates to CASSLSGISYNEQFF.